The present T cell receptor (beta chain) was sequenced within a study of shared clonotypes between healthy human individuals. Across the whole study: Three CD4 naive, three CD4 memory, two CD8 naive and one CD8 memory plate were used per donor.

As concerns this clone: Its specificity is not known.

Whole-study results and caveats: In general, naive subsets displayed greater estimated richness than memory subsets did. Genetic and exposure-history diversity was limited by the few donors. The sole specimen, blood, was sampled, and tissue repertoires likely differ.

The V gene lost 1 base and the J gene lost 0 bases, with 11 bases spanning the gap. CDR1 is SGHRS and CDR2 is YFSETQ in the germline V gene. The CDR3 totals 15 residues. CD45RO-negative, CCR7-selected cells formed the naive CD8 fraction, which excluded terminally differentiated effector memory CD45RA+ cells. Only in-frame clones appear in the TCRdb table, and some are missing; sequencing was by immunoSEQ multiplex PCR. Of hundreds of thousands of clones in the sample, approximately 96% were seen once. Sequencing was carried out using naive CD8+ T cells sorted from blood. The chain combines TRBV5-1 with TRBJ2-7; possible D gene TRBD1, 6 bases. This receptor was identified in a young woman in good health. CDR3 in amino acids: CASSLNTGSSYEQYF. The CDR3 DNA is TGCGCCAGCAGCTTGAATACAGGGAGCTCCTACGAGCAGTACTTC.